This T cell receptor (beta chain) was identified during a study of long-term antiretroviral therapy in people with HIV. Regarding the study as a whole: Clones that had undergone expansion before ART dominated the repertoire at all time points.

V lost 2 bases, J lost 4 bases, and 6 bases stayed unmatched. This CDR3 is built from 16 residues. CDR1 MNHEY and CDR2 SVGAGI come from the germline V gene. The libraries were made with immunoSEQ v3.0 at survey level. TCRdb's table, derived via immunoSEQ multiplex PCR, lists solely in-frame clones and lacks some. Here the sample spans some 33,000 clones, over 75% being singletons. A remark on this clone: As yet, its antigen is unknown.

Source: unsorted PBMCs, taken 0.6 years after starting antiretroviral therapy. This TCR came from a man aged 18 to 30 with HIV. V and J are TRBV6-5 and TRBJ2-3; 10 bases agree with TRBD2. The CDR3 sequence is CASSYRPAGGPDTQYF. The CDR3 DNA is TGTGCCAGCAGTTACCGTCCAGCGGGAGGGCCAGATACGCAGTATTTT.